The source of this T cell receptor beta chain is a study of T-cell reconstitution after alpha-beta-depleted transplantation in children. Regarding the study as a whole: Several hundred expanded graft clones reportedly supplied alpha-beta T cells about two months after transplant.

The sample holds many counts of this clonotype. Antigen unknown. The CDR3 has 14 residues. CDR1 and CDR2 from the germline V gene are MNHEY and SMNVEV (reference sequence). Trimming at V came to 5 bases and at J to 5 bases, leaving 9 bases not matched to a gene. Researchers prepared the TCRbeta library using unique molecular identifiers, the study reports. In TCRdb, the PCR reads were re-called with MiXCR into one record per CDR3 protein. The top ten hold 23% of the sample, which has about 280,000 distinct CDR3 sequences, roughly 12% seen once. The V gene is TRBV27, the J gene TRBJ2-7, with TRBD1 identical over 7 bases. The sequence derives from a male patient under 10 years old who had a stem cell transplant for chronic granulomatous disease, so the T cells may come from the graft donor. Sample: peripheral blood, taken 180 days after TCRalphabeta/CD19-depleted stem cell transplant. The CDR3 sequence is CASSAAQGFNEQYF. DNA for the CDR3: TGTGCCAGCAGTGCAGCACAGGGGTTCAACGAGCAGTACTTC.